Below, one TCR beta chain is given with its context. The CDR3 is 13 residues long. Germline V gives CDR1 KGHSH, CDR2 LQKENI. The V and J ends lost 7 bases and 3 bases, in that order; junction bases with no gene match: 3. The repertoire was sequenced with immunoSEQ multiplex PCR; TCRdb's copy has only in-frame clones and lacks some. The table lists about 410,000 clones, approximately 92% of them singletons, with 5% to 7% in the top ten. This entry is derived from a study of control samples from healthy donors and cancer patients. Material for sequencing was PBMCs. This TCR derives from a man aged 35 to 55 with head and neck cancer. The chain has TRBV18 and TRBJ2-7, with TRBD1 matching 10 bases. The CDR3 region has the DNA TGTGCCAGCTTCAGGACAGGGGGCTACGAGCAGTACTTC. Translating it yields CASFRTGGYEQYF.